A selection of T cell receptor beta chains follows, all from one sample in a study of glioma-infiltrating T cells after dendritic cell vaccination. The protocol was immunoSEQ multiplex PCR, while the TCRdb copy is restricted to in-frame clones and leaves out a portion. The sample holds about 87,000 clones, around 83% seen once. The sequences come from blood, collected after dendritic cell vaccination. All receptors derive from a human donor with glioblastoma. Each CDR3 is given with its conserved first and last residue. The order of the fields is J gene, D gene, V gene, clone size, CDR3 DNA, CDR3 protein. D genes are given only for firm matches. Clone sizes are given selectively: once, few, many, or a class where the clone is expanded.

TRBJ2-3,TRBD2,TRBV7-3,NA,TGTGCCAGCAGCCCGGGACTAGCCGCAGATACGCAGTATTTT,CASSPGLAADTQYF
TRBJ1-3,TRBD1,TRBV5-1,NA,TGCGCCAGGACAGGGGGGAACACCATATATTTT,CARTGGNTIYF
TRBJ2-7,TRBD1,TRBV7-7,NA,TGTGCTAGCAGCCAGGACAGGGGGGGCGAGCAGTACTTC,CASSQDRGGEQYF
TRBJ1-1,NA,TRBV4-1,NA,TGCGCCAGCAGCCCGCCGGGGTTGGACACTGAAGCTTTCTTT,CASSPPGLDTEAFF
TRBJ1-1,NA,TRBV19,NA,TGTGCCAGTAGGTCGCGTGGGGGCTCTGAAGCTTTCTTT,CASRSRGGSEAFF
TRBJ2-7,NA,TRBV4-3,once,TGCGCCAGCAGCCAACAGGTTAGCTCCTACGAGCAGTACTTC,CASSQQVSSYEQYF
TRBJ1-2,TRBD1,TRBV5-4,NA,TGTGCCAGCAGTTCTACAGGGGAAGGCGGCTACACCTTC,CASSSTGEGGYTF
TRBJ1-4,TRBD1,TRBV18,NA,TGTGCCAGCTCTCTAACGGCCCCGGGACAGGGTTGGCTGTTTTTT,CASSLTAPGQGWLFF
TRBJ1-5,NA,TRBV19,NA,TGTGCCAGTACCCAACCAGCCGGGGTCTATAGCAATCAGCCCCAGCATTTT,CASTQPAGVYSNQPQHF
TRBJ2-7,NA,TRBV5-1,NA,TGCGCCAGCAGCTTGGGTCCGGCGAGCGACGAGCAGTACTTC,CASSLGPASDEQYF
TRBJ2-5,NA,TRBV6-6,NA,TGTGCCAGCACCCAGGGGCGGGTAGGCGAGACCCAGTACTTC,CASTQGRVGETQYF
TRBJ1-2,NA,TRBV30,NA,TGTGCCTGGAGTGTAGTACAGAGCGGCTACACCTTC,CAWSVVQSGYTF
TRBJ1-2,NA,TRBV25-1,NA,TGTGCCAGCAGTGGCCAGGGCTACACCTTC,CASSGQGYTF
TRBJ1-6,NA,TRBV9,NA,TGTGCCAGCAGCGTAGAGGAGGACCGGGTCTTTAATTCACCCCTCCACTTT,CASSVEEDRVFNSPLHF
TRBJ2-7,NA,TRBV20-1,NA,TGCAGTGCTAGAGGGGCAGGCGAGCAGTACTTC,CSARGAGEQYF
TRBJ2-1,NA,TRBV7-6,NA,TGTGCCAGCAGCTCAGGGGTAGCGGGCCCGAGGGGCTATGAGCAGTTCTTC,CASSSGVAGPRGYEQFF
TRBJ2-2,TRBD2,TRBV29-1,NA,TGCAGCGTTGAAGAGGAGCGGGGGGGCCCTTCGAACACCGGGGAGCTGTTTTTT,CSVEEERGGPSNTGELFF
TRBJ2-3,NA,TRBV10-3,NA,TGTGCCATCAGTGAGATGGGCAAGACAGATACGCAGTATTTT,CAISEMGKTDTQYF
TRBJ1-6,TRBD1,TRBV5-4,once,TGTGCCAGCAGCTTTTCGGGACAGAATAATTCACCCCTCCACTTT,CASSFSGQNNSPLHF
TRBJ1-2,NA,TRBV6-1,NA,TGTGCCAGCAGTCCGACAGAACGGTATGGCTACACCTTC,CASSPTERYGYTF
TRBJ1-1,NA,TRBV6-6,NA,TGTGCCAGCAGTGAGGTCCTTATGAACACTGAAGCTTTCTTT,CASSEVLMNTEAFF
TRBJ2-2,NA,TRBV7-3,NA,TGTGCCAGCAGCTTTCGGGGAGGCACCGGGGAGCTGTTTTTT,CASSFRGGTGELFF
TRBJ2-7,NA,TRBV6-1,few,TGTGCCAGCAGTCCAAGCCGCTCACGGGACGAGCAGTACTTC,CASSPSRSRDEQYF
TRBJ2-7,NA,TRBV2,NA,TGTGCCAGCAGGGAGCCTACCTACGAGCAGTACTTC,CASREPTYEQYF
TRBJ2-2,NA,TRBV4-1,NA,TGCGCCAGCAGCCAAGTTGGCCAGGCTACCGGGGAGCTGTTTTTT,CASSQVGQATGELFF
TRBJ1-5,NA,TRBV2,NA,TGTGCCAGCAGACAGGGAGTAAGTAGCAATCAGCCCCAGCATTTT,CASRQGVSSNQPQHF
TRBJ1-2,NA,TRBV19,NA,TGTGCCACCAGGAGCGGGTCCGTTGGCTACACCTTC,CATRSGSVGYTF
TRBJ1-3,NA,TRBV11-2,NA,TGTGCCAGCAGCTTAGATCCCGCCCGGGGGTTCGGAAACACCATATATTTT,CASSLDPARGFGNTIYF
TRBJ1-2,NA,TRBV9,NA,TGTGCCAGCAGCGCGGGGATCAACTATGGCTACACCTTC,CASSAGINYGYTF
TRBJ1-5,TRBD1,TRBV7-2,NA,TGTGCCAGCAGCTTAAAGGCAGGTCGGGACAGACACAATCAGCCCCAGCATTTT,CASSLKAGRDRHNQPQHF
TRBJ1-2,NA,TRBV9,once,TGTGCCAGCAGCGCCGGGGTAAGCTCTAACTATGGCTACACCTTC,CASSAGVSSNYGYTF
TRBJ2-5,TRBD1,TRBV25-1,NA,TGTGCCAGCAGTGAATCCGACAGGGGCTGGGGAGAGACCCAGTACTTC,CASSESDRGWGETQYF
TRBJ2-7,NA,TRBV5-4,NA,TGTGCCAGCAGCAACCGACCGGGTTACGAGCAGTACTTC,CASSNRPGYEQYF
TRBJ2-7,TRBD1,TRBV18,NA,TGTGCCAGCTCACCATACCCTGGTCGTGGGACAGGGTGGTACGAGCAGTACTTC,CASSPYPGRGTGWYEQYF
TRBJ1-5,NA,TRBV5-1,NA,TGCGCCAGCAGCAGGGGGTTCAATCAGCCCCAGCATTTT,CASSRGFNQPQHF
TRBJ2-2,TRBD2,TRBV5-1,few,TGCGCCAGCAGCTTGGGGAATCTAGCGGGGCTTCCGAACACCGGGGAGCTGTTTTTT,CASSLGNLAGLPNTGELFF
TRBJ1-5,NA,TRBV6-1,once,TGTGCCAGCAGTGAATTTGGCAGCCTGGACTATAGCAATCAGCCCCAGCATTTT,CASSEFGSLDYSNQPQHF
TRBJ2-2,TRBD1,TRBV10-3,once,TGTGCCATCAGGGGACAGGGCGGTTTAGGAAACTACACCGGGGAGCTGTTTTTT,CAIRGQGGLGNYTGELFF
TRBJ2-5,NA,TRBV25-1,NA,TGTGCCAGCAGTGAATGGGCGGGTAGGGTTCGGGAGACCCAGTACTTC,CASSEWAGRVRETQYF
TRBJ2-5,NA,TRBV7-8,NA,TGTGCCAGCAGCTCCCCGACAGGCCCCGAAAAGGTTGGGCAAGAGACCCAGTACTTC,CASSSPTGPEKVGQETQYF
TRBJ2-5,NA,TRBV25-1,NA,TGTGCCAGCAGTCCCGGGGGGACCCAGTACTTC,CASSPGGTQYF